Given below is one T cell receptor (beta chain) in context. Its target antigen remains unknown. This clone may be a read error of a much larger clone one base away. The data stem from a study of identical twins (dated by TCRdb to 2015 to 2016). Regarding the complete study: The study deep-sequenced TCR alpha and beta repertoires from monozygotic twins, unrelated adults of various ages and cord blood to test whether fetal clonotypes persist. To rule out contamination, the twin experiments were replicated at different times with different library preparation protocols. Results and caveats for the whole study, not just this receptor: Compared with coincidental sharing between unrelated individuals, an excess of low generation-probability sequences was observed among out-of-frame TCR alpha sequences shared between twins. The excess sharing between twins in beta out-of-frame sequences was weaker because fewer shared sequences reduced the signal-to-noise ratio. Conclusions relied on cross-sectional statistical analysis, since the same donors could not be followed over many years. Fewer insertions were carried by abundant cord blood beta clonotypes, a similar but weaker trend appeared in young adult naive repertoires, and no such trend appeared in memory repertoires. Invariant T cells such as MAIT and iNKT could partly confound zero-insertion analyses, although diverse VJ usage argued against such confounding for most clonotypes. Recombination models systematically underestimated out-of-frame TCR alpha sharing in monozygotic twins but agreed with sharing between unrelated individuals.

Preparation of the library involved 5' RACE. For sequencing, an Illumina HiSeq 2000 was employed. A universal primer binding site was added through template switching, and the final cDNA carried a unique molecular identifier so that TCR cDNA molecules could be counted accurately. Specific primers in the conserved constant-segment region were used to synthesize first-strand cDNA for the TCR alpha and beta chains. To control for contamination, every cDNA library was double barcoded, receiving both a SMART-Mk sample barcode and Illumina barcodes. TruSeq adapter sequences and Illumina sample barcodes were added in two successive PCR steps. Sequencing of the TCR alpha and beta cDNA libraries was done on the Illumina HiSeq platform using custom primers. As for the original processing: MiGEC processed the raw reads to extract unique molecular identifiers, while MiXCR was used to determine the CDR3 positions. Recombination models were inferred per individual with the repgenHMM and IGoR tools using an EM algorithm. The analysis of shared clonotypes was done with the tcR package in R, with sharing normalized by the product of cloneset sizes. To study raw recombination without the effects of thymic and clonal selection, out-of-frame nonproductive sequences were analyzed. In-frame beta chains were kept once TCRdb had trimmed the public reads at Q25 with fastp and called clones with MiXCR. Under each unique CDR3 protein, matching rows form one entry showing the most common genes and DNA. These V and J calls derive from TCRdb rather than the authors' analysis. This sample holds about 220,000 distinct CDR3 sequences; 7.5% were observed only once. Under 6.5% of the sample goes to the ten largest clones.

Every donor was a healthy Caucasian. Three pairs of female monozygotic twins, all aged roughly 18 to 29 years, were included in the twin cohort. CD4+ and CD8+ T cell populations were isolated with positive isolation kits from Invitrogen. Via the germline V gene, CDR1 is SNHLY and CDR2 FYNNEI. The CDR3, cysteine through phenylalanine, is 12 amino acids long. Of the read, only the CDR3 DNA is kept; its 36 bases are in frame from base 1. This sample was also put to use in a study of yellow fever vaccine responses in identical twins. In that second paper, the authors write: The authors reported that the T cell response to vaccination in identical twins appeared partly convergent and partly personalized. The study precisely tracked vaccine-responding T cell clones in identical twins.

This TCR derives from a woman between 18 and 29 years old in good health. The sample was CD8+ T cells sorted from blood. The rearranged segments are TRBV2 and TRBJ2-7; the D gene identity is not certain. The nucleotide sequence reads TGTCCCAGCCGTGCAGGTGCCTACGAGCAGTACTTC. The translation is CPSRAGAYEQYF.